Below, one T cell receptor (beta chain) is given with its context. Clones were read by immunoSEQ multiplex PCR, and TCRdb kept only the in-frame ones, dropping some. This sample yields 380,000 or so clones, of which less than 90% are seen a single time; 6.4% belongs to the top ten. V was clipped by 1 base and J by 3 bases, with 13 bases between them. Germline CDR1 reads SGHTA; CDR2 reads FQGNSA. The CDR3 length is 15 residues. This entry comes from a study of Ad26.COV2.S vaccination and SARS-CoV-2 variants. Study overall: The COV1001 Ad26.COV2.S trial arm included the donor.

Sample treatment: 15 to 20 received Ad26.COV2.S at low or high dose, single or two shots; several received placebo; per-sample allocation not given. The investigators took samples on day 63 after the first vaccine or placebo injection. Material: peripheral blood, obtained in a trial of Ad26.COV2.S vaccine versus placebo. This TCR was recovered from a person between 18 and 59 years old who received the Ad26.COV2.S COVID-19 vaccine or a placebo. The V call is TRBV7-2, the J call TRBJ2-7, with a tentative D call TRBD2 (6 bases). The CDR3 loop is CASSLVASEYYEQYF. CDR3 nucleotides: TGTGCCAGCAGCTTAGTGGCTAGCGAGTACTACGAGCAGTACTTC. Together with reference TRBV7-2 and TRBJ2-7, the CDR3 gives the full variable domain: GAGVSQSPSNKVTEKGKDVELRCDPISGHTALYWYRQSLGQGLEFLIYFQGNSAPDKSGLPSDRFSAERTGGSVSTLTIQRTQQEDSAVYLCASSLVASEYYEQYFGPGTRLTVT.